This T cell receptor beta chain was profiled in a study of cytomegalovirus exposure and HLA in healthy donors (dated by TCRdb to about 2017). At the level of the whole study: In an earlier analysis of roughly 590 of the donors, about 270 Gb of sequence data and 90 million to 120 million unique TCR beta sequences from 150 million to 200 million T cells were reported. An early release that covered approximately 600 HLA-typed donors contained about 290 gigabases of sequencing data and tens of millions of unique TCR sequences. Of the 300 to 450 genotyped donors, about 80% fell in the genetic ancestry cluster associated with self-reported Caucasian donors. The aim of the study was to test whether cataloging public T cell receptors could identify signatures of past pathogen exposure. The study used immunosequencing to profile the T cell repertoires of 670 or so subjects and linked those repertoires to cytomegalovirus serostatus. Besides the first cohort of 666 subjects, a separate validation cohort made up of over a hundred different subjects was used. The study combined high-throughput TCR immunosequencing, statistical association of individual TCRs with disease status, and machine learning to predict cytomegalovirus infection status. In a later analysis, previously published TCR beta repertoires from roughly 710 donors were re-analyzed and high-resolution HLA genotyping was added so that TCR occurrence patterns could be studied. Rather than using new phenotypic data, the later analysis identified candidate immune exposures from TCR beta sequences and from how often those sequences occurred across donors. In an earlier analysis of 550 to 700 of the donors, high-throughput TCR beta sequencing was used to judge whether each TCR beta V gene segment behaved as functional or pseudogenic. Alongside the repertoire data, information on donor age, sex, ethnicity and CMV serostatus was compiled. In a later genetic analysis, genome-wide SNP genotypes for about 55% of the roughly 700 donors were used, and that subset was treated as a discovery cohort. Every repertoire in the discovery cohort had been generated on one and the same sequencing platform. HLA typing covered class I and class II loci at four-digit resolution. Typing coverage varied by locus: roughly 620-640 donors for A, B, C, DRB1 and DQB1; roughly 510 for DQA1; more than 600 for DPA1; fewer than 480 for DPB1. Because of strong linkage in the cohort, a handful of DR-DQ haplotypes were treated as single units for association and clustering. Among 398 genotyped donors of the cohort, an average of 235,054 unique TCR beta nucleotide sequences were sequenced per donor, roughly a sixth of them non-productive.

A remark on this clone: Its antigen remains undetermined. Base qualities are not at hand, and no much larger clone is one base apart.

The paper's findings and limits, for the study overall: In the study, approximately 160 TCR beta chains were listed as associated with cytomegalovirus. Correlated functional status among segregating V segments might reflect linkage disequilibrium, but an unknown experimental factor could not be ruled out. It was suggested by the authors that the approach could potentially be generalized to other disease states and immunological phenotypes. Several of the top co-occurrence clusters appeared to be linked to parvovirus B19, influenza, CMV and Epstein-Barr virus, according to a later analysis. Because counts were too low, fewer than 20 rarely observed V segments, including chromosome 9 orphons, were excluded from the earlier analysis of 587 of the donors. In vitro tests confirmed that a few of the cytomegalovirus-associated TCR beta chains recognize cytomegalovirus antigens. Because some donors lacked HLA typing at each locus, the association tests relied only on the typed subset. A later analysis found that most CMV-associated TCR beta chains appeared HLA-restricted, with HLA associations seemingly driven largely by CMV exposure. The sequencing pipeline was judged likely to have produced a cluster of highly shared sequence variants as a technical artifact. The classifier was reported to diagnose cytomegalovirus status with high specificity and sensitivity in both the original cohort and the validation cohort. A later analysis found that TCR association rates varied across HLA loci, with DRB1 alleles showing the most associated TCRs and HLA-C alleles the fewest. A further reported finding was that TCR beta sequences accurately predicted the HLA-A and HLA-B alleles for most subjects in the first cohort. In a later genetic analysis, a missense DCLRE1C variant was associated with V-gene and J-gene trimming of TCR beta chains, and the association was replicated in an independent cohort. Strong co-occurrence of HLA alleles, especially DR and DQ, made assigning TCR associations to individual alleles difficult. A later analysis associated 16,951 TCR beta sequences with specific HLA alleles at a false discovery rate of 0.05. In an earlier analysis of 587 of the donors, most TCR beta V segments appeared in productive rearrangements about 87% or about 30% of the time, broadly matching IMGT annotations. Because the 87-base-pair reads could not distinguish some IMGT-functional V segments, including TRBV6-2 and TRBV6-3, those segments were excluded. Compared with the 666-donor mean, donors in an Asian-associated ancestry cluster had fewer N-insertions in productive TCRs, according to a later genetic analysis. In a later analysis, HLA-associated TCR beta chains showed more clonal expansion and lower generation probabilities than non-associated chains that were equally common. Roughly uniform sequencing depth across donors was assumed in presence/absence analyses, although this assumption may not hold. Only TCR beta chains were sequenced in this cohort, and the absence of alpha or paired-chain data limited detectable features. Immune exposure information for the cohort was limited to CMV serostatus. Most TCR sequences were seen in very few donors, while some public TCRs were found in many individuals.

The V and J ends are trimmed by 5 bases and 0 bases, leaving 13 bases between them. From its cysteine to its phenylalanine, the CDR3 spans 14 amino acids. Only the CDR3 region is kept as DNA, spanning 42 bases read in frame from base 1. The germline V gene gives CDR1 as SQVTM and CDR2 as ANQGSEA. Libraries were constructed by the immunoSEQ multiplex PCR assay. For the multiplex PCR, a mixture combining 60 forward primers for TCR Vbeta segments and 13 reverse primers for TCR Jbeta segments was used. A multiplex PCR assay on genomic DNA amplified the CDR3 region of rearranged TCR beta genes. The amplified TCR beta libraries were sequenced on the Illumina HiSeq System as 87-base-pair reads. The published analysis was carried out like this. In a later analysis, some 80 million unique TCR beta chains were counted across the 500 to 850 repertoires, and roughly 9.9 million of these chains were shared by at least two donors. A nearest-neighbor algorithm error-corrected the raw reads and collapsed the reads into unique sequences, merging closely related sequences to remove PCR and sequencing errors. Alignment of CDR3 sequences to IMGT reference sequences was used to assign V, D and J gene segments. For a sequence to be retained, at least a six-nucleotide match to both a V gene segment and a J gene segment was required. Rearrangements were called productive when the CDR3 lacked stop codons and stayed in frame with V and J; all others were non-productive. Following IMGT convention, CDR3 was defined as the stretch from the second conserved V-encoded cysteine to the conserved J-encoded phenylalanine. The earlier analysis of a few hundred of the donors excluded any sequence lacking an unambiguous match to a single V gene segment. An earlier analysis of almost 600 of the donors classified V segments as functional when productive rearrangements were above 56.7% and as segregating when the standard deviation between donors was above 5%. A statistical classification framework was built to diagnose cytomegalovirus status from the catalog of TCR beta chain sequences. A later analysis assigned V and J genes by comparing TCR nucleotide sequences with IMGT/GENE-DB human TR gene sequences. The TCRdist pipeline was used in a later analysis to assign CDR3 sequences and most-parsimonious VDJ recombination scenarios. In a later analysis, every TCR beta chain was defined by the combination of its CDR3 amino acid sequence and its V-gene family, and reads without a unique V-gene family were dropped. To address suspected cross-contamination and a sequencing artifact, a later analysis removed 592 highly shared, low-generation-probability nucleotide sequences. In a later analysis, a clonal expansion index was calculated for each public chain from normalized within-repertoire ranks of inferred template counts. In a later analysis, generation probabilities were computed with a VDJ recombination model fitted to out-of-frame rearrangements, and the resulting probabilities were checked against IGoR. Hypergeometric tests were used in a later analysis to score TCR-TCR, TCR-HLA and TCR-CMV co-occurrence, with a repertoire-size bias correction applied to the TCR pairs. False discovery rates were estimated in a later analysis by permuting HLA or CMV assignments 20 times. In a later analysis, co-occurring TCRs were grouped using DBSCAN, and TCRdist sequence similarity was added for clustering within HLA-allele-positive subsets. For co-occurrence clustering, repertoires with fewer than 30,000 or more than 120,000 public chains were excluded, along with about five repertoires with anomalous nucleotide sharing. TCRdb re-hosts the immuneACCESS table, in-frame sequences only. Its copies lack some clones; in the studies checked, an unresolved V gene accounts for under half of them, and the cause for the rest is not known. D and trimming come from the DNA, and the V and J calls and clone size come from that table. For this sample there are 90,000 to 130,000 clones; about two thirds appear just once. The ten largest clones add up to around 9% of the sample.

The cohort consisted of 666 healthy bone marrow donors. At the time of sampling, all cohort members were nominally healthy, though unrecorded immune exposures were likely present. The donor was CMV seropositive and was included in the group of 250 to 300 seropositive cohort members. Each donor provided a peripheral blood sample, and peripheral blood mononuclear cells were used for TCR beta sequencing. The Qiagen DNeasy Blood Extraction Kit was used to extract genomic DNA from the blood cell samples. This TCR derives from a man under 40 in good health and CMV-seropositive. The chain joins TRBV29-1 to TRBJ1-2, with the D gene call left open. What was sequenced was PBMCs. The CDR3 reads CSVPPPGSNYGYTF. The nucleotide sequence reads TGCAGCGTTCCCCCCCCGGGGTCTAACTATGGCTACACCTTC.